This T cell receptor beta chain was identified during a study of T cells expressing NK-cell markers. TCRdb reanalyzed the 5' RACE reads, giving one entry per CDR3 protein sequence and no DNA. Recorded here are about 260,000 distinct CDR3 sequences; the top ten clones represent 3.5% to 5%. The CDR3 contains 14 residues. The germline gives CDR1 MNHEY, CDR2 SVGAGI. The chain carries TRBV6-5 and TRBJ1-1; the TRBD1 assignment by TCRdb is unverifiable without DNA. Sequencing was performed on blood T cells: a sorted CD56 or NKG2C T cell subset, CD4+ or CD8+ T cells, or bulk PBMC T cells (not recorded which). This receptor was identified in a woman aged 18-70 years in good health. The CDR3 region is CASSYTQGGTEAFF.